This T cell receptor (beta chain) is drawn from a study of blood T cell repertoires in COVID-19. The wider study: Specimens from acute and convalescent COVID-19 originated in the United States, Italy and Spain. T cells, B-cell-depleted T cells, or PBMCs provided the cDNA or gDNA that served as material.

The CDR3 length is 15 residues. Germline V CDR1 and CDR2: MNHEY, SMNVEV (reference sequence). The J segment lost 7 bases and the V segment lost 3 bases, leaving 9 bases of the junction unmatched. Original analysis: The assay estimated nucleated cells by amplifying reference gene primers. Profiling relied on immunoSEQ multiplex PCR, and the TCRdb table lists in-frame clones only, not all of them. V and J calls and clone size are given by that table; D and trimming were obtained from the DNA. The sample yields 150,000 or so clones, approximately 90% seen once. Those enrolled in Seattle joined during active infection and were followed longitudinally afterward.

The chain uses TRBV27 and TRBJ1-2; TRBD1 aligns across 9 bases. The receptor was derived from a man between 60 and 75 years old with COVID-19, enrolled during active disease. The sample consisted of peripheral blood. CDR3 sequence reads: CASSLSGTGSAGYTF. The CDR3 coding sequence is TGTGCCAGCAGTTTGAGTGGGACAGGGTCGGCTGGCTACACCTTC.